The TCR beta chain under discussion was sequenced for a study of blood T cells in healthy people across ages. Regarding the study as a whole: Leaving the PBMCs unsorted stopped any conclusive comparison of naive versus antigen-experienced cells. In long-lived donors, naive CD4+ cell counts and diversity exceeded those of aged donors.

A sample-barcoded 5' primer and a J-beta primer mix were used in a second PCR of roughly 6 to 11 cycles. TCRdb reanalysed the 5' RACE reads using MiXCR and keeps one entry per CDR3 protein. The sample includes fewer than 950,000 distinct CDR3 sequences, approximately 55% of them seen just once. Concerning this clonotype itself: Its antigen is undetermined.

The CDR3 covers 16 residues. Germline V gene data show CDR1 as SGHRS and CDR2 as YFSETQ. This receptor was obtained from a man aged 80 or over in good health. The rearrangement links TRBV5-1 to TRBJ2-4; TRBD1 is a possible D gene (5 bases). The DNA end is a closer match to TRBJ2-7, so the J assignment may be wrong. Source material: blood. The CDR3 bases are TGCGCCAGCAGCTTGGTATCCGGCAGGGTCCCCTACGAGCAGTACTTC. Its protein product is CASSLVSGRVPYEQYF.